This TCR beta chain originates from a study of T cells in Graves' hyperthyroidism and ophthalmopathy. General study points: Ophthalmopathy, which appeared later, was predicted by the model a median around 6 months before onset.

Ophthalmopathy patients had moderate-to-severe active disease, CAS ≥3, NOSPECS ≥4, and disease duration under 3 months. Criteria for exclusion of patients were uncontrolled infection, other autoimmune disease, pregnancy or lactation. Used for diagnoses were clinical symptoms, serum thyroxine and TRAb, thyroid ultrasound and orbital computed tomography. Regions amplified from RNA transcripts were the TCR beta CDR3 regions. The HTBI primer set drove a first-round RT-PCR of the TCR CDR3. TCRdb reprocessed the multiplex PCR reads with MiXCR, giving one entry per CDR3 protein. The table lists fewer than 750,000 distinct CDR3 sequences, roughly 15% of them singletons. This clonotype was found many times. Its antigen remains unknown. Sequencing was performed on blood. The TCR sequence derives from a woman aged 45-65 years with Graves' ophthalmopathy.

The CDR3 coding sequence is TGTGCCAGCAGACAACAGCAATATAACACTGAAGCTTTCTTT. Protein: CASRQQQYNTEAFF. The chain carries TRBV6-1 and TRBJ1-1; D call uncertain. Germline V CDR1 and CDR2: MNHNS, SASEGT. The length of the CDR3 is 14 residues. Trimming removed 6 bases at V and 2 bases at J, with 13 bases between.